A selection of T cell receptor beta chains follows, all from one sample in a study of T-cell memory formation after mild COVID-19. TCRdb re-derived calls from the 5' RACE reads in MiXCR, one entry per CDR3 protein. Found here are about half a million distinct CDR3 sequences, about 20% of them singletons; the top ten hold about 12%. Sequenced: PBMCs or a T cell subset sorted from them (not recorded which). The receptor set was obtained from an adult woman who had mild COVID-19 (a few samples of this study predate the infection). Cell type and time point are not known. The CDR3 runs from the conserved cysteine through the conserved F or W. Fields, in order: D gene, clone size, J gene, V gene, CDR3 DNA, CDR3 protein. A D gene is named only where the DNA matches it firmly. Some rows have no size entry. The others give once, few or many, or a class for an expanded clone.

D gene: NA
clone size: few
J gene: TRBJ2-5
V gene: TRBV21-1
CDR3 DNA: TGTGCCAGCAGTCCCGAGGAGCGGGACAAAAAGCAAGAGACCCAGTACTTC
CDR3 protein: CASSPEERDKKQETQYF

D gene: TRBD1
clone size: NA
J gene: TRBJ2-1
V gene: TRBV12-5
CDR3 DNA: TGTGCTAGTGGCCCGATCCCGAGTGACAGGGGGCTTGAGCAGTTCTTC
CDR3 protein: CASGPIPSDRGLEQFF

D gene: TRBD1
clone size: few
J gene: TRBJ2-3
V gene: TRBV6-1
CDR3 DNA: TGTGCCAGCAGTGACCCTCTTACCGGAACAGGGGCGAGCACAGATACGCAGTATTTT
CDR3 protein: CASSDPLTGTGASTDTQYF

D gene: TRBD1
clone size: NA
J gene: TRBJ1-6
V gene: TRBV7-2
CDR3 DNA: TGTGCCAGCAGCTTTACTACTGGGACAGGTTCGAGCCAGGGCCTAAATTCACCCCTCCACTTT
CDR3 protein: CASSFTTGTGSSQGLNSPLHF

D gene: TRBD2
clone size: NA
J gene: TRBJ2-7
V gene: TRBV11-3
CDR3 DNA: TGTGCCAGCAGCTCCACTGACCGAGCGGGGGGCCTGGGGGAGCAGTACTTC
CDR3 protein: CASSSTDRAGGLGEQYF

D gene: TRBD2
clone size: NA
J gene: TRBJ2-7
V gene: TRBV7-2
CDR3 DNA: TGTGCCAGCAGCCCAGTGGGAGGTAGCGGGAGTAAACCCCCTTACGAGCAGTACTTC
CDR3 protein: CASSPVGGSGSKPPYEQYF

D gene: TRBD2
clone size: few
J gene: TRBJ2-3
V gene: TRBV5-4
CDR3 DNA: TGTGCCAGCAGCTTAAGTCCGGGGGGGGGCACAGATACGCAGTATTTT
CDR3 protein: CASSLSPGGGTDTQYF

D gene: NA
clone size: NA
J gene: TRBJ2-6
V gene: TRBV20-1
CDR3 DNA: TGCAGTGCTAGAGATCCCAAGGGGTCACCTGGGGCCAACGTCCTGACTTTC
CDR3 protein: CSARDPKGSPGANVLTF

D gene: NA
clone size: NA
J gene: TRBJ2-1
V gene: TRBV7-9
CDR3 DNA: TGTGCCAGCAGCCCCCCGGGCGGGTCCTACAATGAGCAGTTCTTC
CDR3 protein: CASSPPGGSYNEQFF

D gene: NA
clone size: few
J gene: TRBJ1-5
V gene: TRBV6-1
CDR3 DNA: TGTGCCAGCAGTGCCATCTCAGCCCTAGTTCCGCCCCAGCATTTT
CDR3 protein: CASSAISALVPPQHF

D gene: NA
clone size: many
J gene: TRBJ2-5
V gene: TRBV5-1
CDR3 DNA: TGCGCCAGCAGCCCCCCTCAGGGGACCCAGTACTTC
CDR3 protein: CASSPPQGTQYF

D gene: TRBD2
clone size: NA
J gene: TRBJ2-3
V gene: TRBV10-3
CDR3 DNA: TGTGCCATCAGTGGACTAGCGGGGATCACAGATACGCAGTATTTT
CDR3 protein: CAISGLAGITDTQYF

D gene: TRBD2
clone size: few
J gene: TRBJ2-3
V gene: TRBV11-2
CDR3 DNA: TGTGCCAGCAGCCCCGGGACTAGCGGGGGGCTCGGCACAGATACGCAGTATTTT
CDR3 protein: CASSPGTSGGLGTDTQYF

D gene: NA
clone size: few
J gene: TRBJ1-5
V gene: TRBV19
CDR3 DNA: TGTGCCAGTAGCAGTGACGGGACTAACAATCAGCCCCAGCATTTT
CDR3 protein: CASSSDGTNNQPQHF

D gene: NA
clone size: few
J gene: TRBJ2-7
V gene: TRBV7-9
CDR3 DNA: TGTGCCAGCAGCTCGAAGTCCCGCACCCACGAGCAGTACTTC
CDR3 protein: CASSSKSRTHEQYF

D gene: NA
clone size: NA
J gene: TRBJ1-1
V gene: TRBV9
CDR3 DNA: TGTGCCAGCAGCGTCGCCCCCCGGTCAAACACTGAAGCTTTCTTT
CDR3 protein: CASSVAPRSNTEAFF

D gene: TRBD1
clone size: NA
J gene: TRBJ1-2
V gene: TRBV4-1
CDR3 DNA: TGCGCCAGCAGCCACTCAAGGACAGGGGATTGGTATGGCTACACCTTC
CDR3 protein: CASSHSRTGDWYGYTF